A single sample gave rise to the 21 T cell receptor beta chains below, sequenced in a study of kidney transplant recipient with SARS-CoV-2 infection. TCRdb re-analysed the reads in MiXCR, keeping a single row per CDR3 protein. The sample lists about 250,000 distinct CDR3 sequences; 29% were seen once. The sample consisted of a blood sample, taken at baseline and between days 110 and 120 from a kidney transplant recipient. The receptors were sampled from a male patient younger than 45 who had COVID-19 and was a kidney transplant recipient. Some T cells may originate from the graft donor.

The CDR3 is CASSRGTPGIETQYF. The CDR3 nucleotides are TGTGCCAGCAGCCGAGGGACTCCGGGTATCGAGACCCAGTACTTC. The rearrangement uses TRBV6-2 or TRBV6-3 and TRBJ2-5, with TRBD2 as a possible D gene (6 bases). The CDR3 totals 15 residues. Trimming left V 6 bases short and J 5 bases short, with 19 bases between. CDR1 and CDR2 from the germline V gene are MNHEY and SVGEGT.

This chain uses TRBV6-4 with TRBJ1-2; D ambiguous. Trimming took 4 bases from V and 4 from J, leaving 22 bases between them. The CDR3 has 17 amino acids. CDR1 MRHNA and CDR2 SNTAGT come from the germline V gene. The CDR3 here is CASSAGNSHGKTYGYTF. CDR3 bases: TGTGCCAGCAGTGCTGGCAACTCACACGGAAAGACCTATGGCTACACCTTC.

CDR3 nucleotides: TGTGCCGTAAGCCCAACCGGGACAGCCACAGATACGCAGTATTTT. It encodes CAVSPTGTATDTQYF. The chain couples TRBV19 to TRBJ2-3; 7 bases agree with TRBD1. From germline, CDR1 is LNHDA and CDR2 SQIVND (reference sequence). V lost 11 bases to trimming and J lost 2 bases; unmatched junction nucleotides: 13. CDR3 length: 15 residues.

In the case of this clonotype: A read error may be the cause here, since a much bigger clone is one base away. This chain joins TRBV5-4 and TRBJ1-2; D unclear. The CDR3 has 16 residues. Trimming shortened V by 7 bases and J by 6 bases, and 25 bases separated the two germline ends. The V gene's germline CDR1 is SGHNT and CDR2 YYREEE (reference sequence). The DNA for the CDR3 is TGTGCCAGCCCATTCAACGTACCAGGAAAGACCCATGGCTACACCTTC. Residues: CASPFNVPGKTHGYTF.

This clonotype was detected many times. The V gene is TRBV19, the J gene TRBJ1-5, with TRBD1 matching 8 bases. V was clipped by 6 bases and J by 6 bases; unmatched bases: 10. The CDR3 covers 15 residues. Germline-derived CDR1 and CDR2 are LNHDA and SQIVND (reference sequence). The CDR3 spells CASRDDRGGLQPQHF. CDR3 DNA sequence: TGTGCCAGTAGAGATGACAGGGGCGGTCTTCAGCCCCAGCATTTT.

This clonotype showed up just once. A read error may be the cause here, since a much bigger clone is one base away. V gene TRBV20-1 combines with J gene TRBJ1-2; 8 bases are a match to TRBD1. This CDR3 region has 12 residues. Germline V lookup: CDR1 DFQATT, CDR2 SNEGSKA (reference sequence). The CDR3 nucleotides read TGCAGCGCTTTGGACAGGGACCATGGCTACACCTTC. It encodes CSALDRDHGYTF.

Comments on this clonotype: A much larger clonotype is one base distant, so this may be a read error. The gene calls are TRBV10-1 and TRBJ1-2, with D hard to call. CDR3 length: 17 residues. CDR1 is WNHNN and CDR2 is SYGVQD in the germline V gene (reference sequence). Trimming cost V 6 bases and J 4 bases, with 24 bases left between them. CDR3 DNA sequence: TGCGCCAGCAGGGTCACTTTAAGATCGCGAAAGACCTATGGCTACACCTTC. Its protein is CASRVTLRSRKTYGYTF.

This chain links TRBV5-6 with TRBJ2-5; D is perhaps TRBD2 (5 bases). Trimming took 1 base from V and 6 from J, leaving 13 bases between them. This CDR3 has 14 amino acids. Germline lookup yields CDR1 SGHDT and CDR2 YYEEEE. DNA of the CDR3: TGTGCCAGCAGCTTGTCGGCGGGCAAGAAGACCCAGTACTTC. Translation gives CASSLSAGKKTQYF.

This clonotype showed up many times. V is TRBV7-9 and J is TRBJ2-1, with D possibly being TRBD1 or TRBD2 (6 bases each). This CDR3 has 14 residues. CDR1 is SEHNR, CDR2 FQNEAQ, per germline (reference sequence). V was pared by 5 bases and J by 2 bases, with 10 bases between. The CDR3 region is CASSRGDTYNEQFF. The CDR3 nucleotides are TGTGCCAGCAGCCGCGGGGACACCTACAATGAGCAGTTCTTC.

This clonotype appeared many times. The chain links TRBV6-5 to TRBJ2-7; TRBD1 might be the D (6 bases). Deletions cut 5 bases from V and 3 bases from J, with 14 bases between. The length of the CDR3 is 14 residues. Germline assignment: CDR1 MNHEY and CDR2 SVGAGI. The CDR3 is CASSGDRSLYEQYF. Written as DNA, the CDR3 is TGTGCCAGCAGTGGTGACAGGAGTCTCTACGAGCAGTACTTC.

To note about this clonotype: A read error may be the cause here, since a much bigger clone is one base away. V gene TRBV28 combines with J gene TRBJ2-1, with D possibly matching TRBD1 (5 bases). This CDR3 is 14 amino acids long. The germline gives CDR1 MDHEN, CDR2 SYDVKM. The V end was cut by 6 bases, the J end by 1 base, with 10 bases between. CDR3 loop: CASRTRGSYNEQFF. The CDR3 DNA reads as TGTGCCAGCAGAACAAGGGGTTCCTACAATGAGCAGTTCTTC.

This clonotype was detected ten times or more. The rearrangement uses TRBV28 and TRBJ1-4, with D possibly being TRBD1 (5 bases). V gave up 5 bases and J gave up 6 bases, with 19 bases separating them. The CDR3 totals 16 residues. Germline V gene lookup returns CDR1 MDHEN and CDR2 SYDVKM. The CDR3 region has the DNA TGTGCCAGCAGTCCAAATGTAAGGACAATCTATGAAAAACTGTTTTTT. Translation: CASSPNVRTIYEKLFF.

This clonotype was detected many times. The chain combines TRBV3-1 with TRBJ2-5; D not resolved. Trimming removed 5 bases at V and 5 bases at J, with 24 bases between. The CDR3 has 17 residues. The germline gives CDR1 LGHDT, CDR2 YNNKEL (reference sequence). CDR3 bases: TGTGCCAGCAGCGCTTTTGTTCCCATTTCTTTCTCTGAGACCCAGTACTTC. Translated: CASSAFVPISFSETQYF.

Comment on this clonotype: A much larger clone differs by one base, so this may be a read error. The V gene is TRBV5-5, the J gene TRBJ1-2; D not certain. Germline V gene lookup returns CDR1 SGHKS and CDR2 YYEKEE (reference sequence). The germline V and J ends were trimmed by 7 bases and 4 bases, with 23 bases remaining between them. The CDR3 has 16 amino acids. The CDR3 loop reads CASLLGVSRKIYGYTF. The CDR3, as DNA: TGTGCCAGCTTGCTTGGTGTCTCGCGAAAGATCTATGGCTACACCTTC. Filled out from reference TRBV5-5 and TRBJ1-2, the complete variable domain reads DAGVTQSPTHLIKTRGQQVTLRCSPISGHKSVSWYQQVLGQGPQFIFQYYEKEERGRGNFPDRFSARQFPNYSSELNVNALLLGDSALYLCASLLGVSRKIYGYTFGSGTRLTVV.

This clonotype was counted ten times or more. This chain links TRBV19 with TRBJ2-5; TRBD1 matches at 9 bases. V lost 3 bases and J lost 7; bases outside the gene matches: 15. The CDR3 is 17 residues long. Germline assignment: CDR1 LNHDA and CDR2 SQIVND (reference sequence). The CDR3 region is CASSMGAPGQGRGTQYF. DNA of the CDR3: TGTGCCAGTAGTATGGGCGCCCCGGGACAGGGAAGGGGGACCCAGTACTTC.

In its sample, this clonotype was seen once. The final CDR3 position lacks the conserved phenylalanine or tryptophan, pointing to a likely read error. Because the CDR3's place on the DNA is in doubt, the DNA is left out and the CDR3 is given as listed by TCRdb. V usage is TRBV28 and J usage is TRBJ1-2. The CDR3 sequence runs 17 residues, both termini included. CDR1 MDHEN and CDR2 SYDVKM come from the germline V gene. The chain's CDR3 is CASSDRLPGRKTEGDTG.

Ten or more counts support this clonotype. J is TRBJ2-7 and V is TRBV19, with D perhaps TRBD2 (5 bases). V lost 3 bases, J lost 5 bases, and 5 bases lay in between. The CDR3 is 11 residues long. Germline CDR1 and CDR2: LNHDA and SQIVND (reference sequence). CDR3 sequence: CASSMRDEQYF. CDR3 nucleotide sequence: TGTGCCAGTAGTATGAGGGACGAGCAGTACTTC.

Many counts were recorded for this clonotype. The chain uses TRBV27 and TRBJ2-5, with 9 bases identical to TRBD2. The V gene end was trimmed by 1 base and the J gene end by 0 bases; junction bases not matched to a gene: 0. The CDR3 length is 15 residues. Germline assignment: CDR1 MNHEY and CDR2 SMNVEV (reference sequence). Written as DNA, the CDR3 is TGTGCCAGCAGTTTATTAGCGGGAGACCAAGAGACCCAGTACTTC. It encodes CASSLLAGDQETQYF.

CDR3 DNA: TGTGCCAGCAGTTACACCGGGACAGGAGGAGCTGGAGCTTTCTTT. Translation: CASSYTGTGGAGAFF. The chain has TRBV5-6 and TRBJ1-1, with TRBD1 identical over 8 bases. Germline CDR1 reads SGHDT; CDR2 reads YYEEEE. The CDR3 runs 15 residues. The junction had 16 bases not matched to a gene; V was cut back by 5 bases and J by 10 bases.

This clonotype was detected ten times or more. The chain has TRBV27 and TRBJ1-5, with D possibly TRBD1 on 5 matching bases. V was clipped by 0 bases and J by 4 bases, with 13 bases between them. The CDR3 is 16 amino acids. Per germline, CDR1 MNHEY and CDR2 SMNVEV (reference sequence). CDR3 sequence: CASSLSGPGWNQPQHF. The CDR3 DNA reads TGTGCCAGCAGTTTATCGGGACCTGGGTGGAATCAGCCCCAGCATTTT.

The J gene is TRBJ1-2, the V gene TRBV24-1; D is uncertain. Deletions cut 6 bases from V and 7 bases from J, with 26 bases between. Per the germline V gene, CDR1 is KGHDR and CDR2 is SFDVKD. The CDR3 is 17 residues long. The CDR3 DNA reads as TGTGCCACCAGTCTAGTTAATAGTACCAGAAAGACCTGTGGCTACACCTTC. This translates into CATSLVNSTRKTCGYTF.